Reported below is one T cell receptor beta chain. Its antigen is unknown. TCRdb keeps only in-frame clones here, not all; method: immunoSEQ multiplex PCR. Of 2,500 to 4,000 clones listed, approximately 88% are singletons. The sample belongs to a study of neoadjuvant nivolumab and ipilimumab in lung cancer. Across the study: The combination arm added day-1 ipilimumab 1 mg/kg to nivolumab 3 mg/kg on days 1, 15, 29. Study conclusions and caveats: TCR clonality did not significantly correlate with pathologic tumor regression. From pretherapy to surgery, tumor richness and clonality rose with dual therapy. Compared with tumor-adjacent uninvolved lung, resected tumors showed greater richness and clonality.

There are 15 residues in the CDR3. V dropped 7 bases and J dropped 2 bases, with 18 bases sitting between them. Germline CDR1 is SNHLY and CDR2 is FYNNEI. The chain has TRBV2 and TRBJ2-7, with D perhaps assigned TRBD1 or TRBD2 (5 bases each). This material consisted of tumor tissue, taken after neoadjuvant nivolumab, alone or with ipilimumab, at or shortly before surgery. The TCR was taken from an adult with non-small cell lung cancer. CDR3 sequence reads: CASTILTGATYEQYF. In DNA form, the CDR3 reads TGTGCCAGCACCATTTTGACCGGGGCCACCTACGAGCAGTACTTC.